The 5 T cell receptor beta chains reported below all come from one sample, sequenced in a study of blood T cells in healthy people across ages. Primed by a sample-barcoded 5' primer and a J-beta primer mix, a second PCR proceeded for about 7 to 11 cycles. TCRdb reprocessed the 5' RACE reads via MiXCR and lists one record per CDR3 protein. The data contain around 1.5 million distinct CDR3 sequences, around 59% of them seen just once; the ten biggest clones take up 6.5% to 8.5%. The sample taken for sequencing was blood. The receptors stem from a young man in good health.

This chain connects TRBV20-1 to TRBJ1-2; tentative D call: TRBD1 (6 bases). Germline values: CDR1 DFQATT, CDR2 SNEGSKA (reference sequence). CDR3 length: 12 residues. The ends were cut back, 5 bases at V and 5 bases at J, with 12 bases in the middle. For the CDR3, the DNA is TGCAGTGCTCAGGGGAGGGCTTATGGCTACACCTTC. As protein: CSAQGRAYGYTF.

The CDR3 sequence: CSVAASGTNEQYF. The CDR3 coding sequence is TGCAGCGTTGCGGCTAGCGGGACGAACGAGCAGTACTTC. The chain employs TRBV29-1 and TRBJ2-7; 9 nucleotides match TRBD2. The junction had 6 bases not matched to a gene; V was cut back by 4 bases and J by 5 bases. CDR3 length equals 13 residues. CDR1 is SQVTM and CDR2 is ANQGSEA in the germline V gene.

The J gene is TRBJ2-6, the V gene TRBV7-6; D may be TRBD1 or TRBD2 (6 bases each). The V end lost 3 bases, the J end lost 2 bases, and 11 bases lay between the germline ends. Germline V lookup: CDR1 SGHVS, CDR2 FNYEAQ. The CDR3 sequence is 16 residues long. This CDR3 reads CASSFEGGTGANVLTF. The DNA of the CDR3 is TGTGCCAGCAGCTTTGAGGGGGGTACTGGGGCCAACGTCCTGACTTTC.

On this clonotype itself: One end of the junction does not line up with germline, which may come from a read error. The rearrangement links TRBV4-1 to TRBJ1-1; no clear D gene. This CDR3 is built from 13 residues. Germline V CDR1 and CDR2: MGHRA, YSYEKL. The CDR3 spells CDSSQRANTEAFF. The CDR3 DNA is TGCGACAGCAGCCAGAGGGCGAACACTGAAGCTTTCTTT.

The chain joins TRBV3-1 to TRBJ2-1; D gene unclear. The ends were cut back, 1 base at V and 10 bases at J, with 14 bases in the middle. The length of the CDR3 is 14 residues. CDR1 and CDR2 from the germline V gene are LGHDT and YNNKEL (reference sequence). The CDR3 bases are TGTGCCAGCAGCCAAGGGGGTGTCGGTTACGAGCAGTTCTTC. Its protein is CASSQGGVGYEQFF.